The source of this T cell receptor beta chain is a study of shared clonotypes between healthy human individuals. Study-wide context: The donors, a couple of women and a few men, were aged 18 to 49.

Regarding the study as a whole: A limitation of the genetic and exposure-history diversity represented arose from few donors.

With regard to this clone: Its target is unknown.

Each subset's genomic DNA was shared equally among a number of immunoSEQ plates. TCRdb's table, derived via immunoSEQ multiplex PCR, lists solely in-frame clones and lacks some. Of about half a million clones in the sample, around 74% are singletons; the top ten hold over 10%. V was clipped by 3 bases and J by 2 bases; unmatched bases: 5. This CDR3 spans 17 amino acids. Germline CDR1 is SGHAT and CDR2 is FQNNGV. The study drew all its donors from Caucasian adults living in Nashville, Tennessee. Sequencing used PBMCs. The V gene is TRBV11-2, the J gene TRBJ2-3; 13 bases align to TRBD2. This clonotype originated in a woman between 40 and 55 years old in good health. Some clones in this sample may be carry-over from other donors' samples. The DNA for the CDR3 is TGTGCCAGCAGCTTTAGAGGACTAGCGGGAGTCACAGATACGCAGTATTTT. Amino acid sequence: CASSFRGLAGVTDTQYF.